This T cell receptor beta chain was captured by sequencing in a study of T cell responses to AZD1222 COVID-19 vaccine. From germline, CDR1 is SGHTA and CDR2 FQGTGA. V dropped 0 bases and J dropped 5 bases, with 7 bases sitting between them. CDR3 size: 13 residues. The data were produced by immunoSEQ multiplex PCR, yet TCRdb's version contains in-frame clones alone and is incomplete. The sample lists under 60,000 clones, around four fifths occurring once. This TCR derives from an adult in good health. Sequencing was performed on peripheral blood, taken on day 0 of AZD1222 vaccination. The chain has TRBV7-3 and TRBJ1-1, with D maybe TRBD1 (5 bases). The CDR3 reads CASSLTRATEAFF. The CDR3 DNA reads as TGTGCCAGCAGCTTAACCAGGGCTACTGAAGCTTTCTTT.